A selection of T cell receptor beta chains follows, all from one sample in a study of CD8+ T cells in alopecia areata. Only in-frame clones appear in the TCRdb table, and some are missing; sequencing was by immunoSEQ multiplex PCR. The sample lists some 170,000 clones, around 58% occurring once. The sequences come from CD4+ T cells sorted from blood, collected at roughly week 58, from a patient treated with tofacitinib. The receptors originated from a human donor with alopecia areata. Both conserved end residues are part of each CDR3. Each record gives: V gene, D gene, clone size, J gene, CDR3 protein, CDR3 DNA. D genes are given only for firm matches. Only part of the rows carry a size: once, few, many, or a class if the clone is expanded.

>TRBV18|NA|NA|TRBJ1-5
CASSPEGLGQPQHF
TGTGCCAGCTCACCCGAAGGGCTCGGGCAGCCCCAGCATTTT
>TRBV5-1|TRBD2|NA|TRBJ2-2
CASSSLAAGTNTGELFF
TGCGCCAGCAGTTCACTAGCGGCGGGGACGAACACCGGGGAGCTGTTTTTT
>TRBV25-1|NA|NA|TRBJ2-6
CASSEPGYSGANVLTF
TGTGCCAGCAGTGAGCCAGGTTACTCTGGGGCCAACGTCCTGACTTTC
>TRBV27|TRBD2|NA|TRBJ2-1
CASSPLESGGINEQFF
TGTGCCAGCAGCCCCCTTGAGAGCGGGGGGATCAATGAGCAGTTCTTC
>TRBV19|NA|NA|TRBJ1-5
CASRDLAENQPQHF
TGTGCCAGTAGAGACTTGGCAGAAAATCAGCCCCAGCATTTT
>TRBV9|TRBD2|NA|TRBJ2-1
CASSVVGTSEGEQFF
TGTGCCAGCAGCGTAGTCGGGACTAGTGAAGGCGAGCAGTTCTTC
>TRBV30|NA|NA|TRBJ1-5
CAWNRETGKPQHF
TGTGCCTGGAACAGGGAGACTGGAAAGCCCCAGCATTTT
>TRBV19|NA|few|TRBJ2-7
CASSLEGAYEQYF
TGTGCCAGTAGCCTCGAGGGGGCCTACGAGCAGTACTTC
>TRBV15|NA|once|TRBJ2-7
CATSRDPGDSYEQYF
TGTGCCACCAGCAGAGACCCAGGGGACTCCTACGAGCAGTACTTC
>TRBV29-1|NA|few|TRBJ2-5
CSVGGQRILQETQYF
TGCAGCGTTGGGGGACAACGAATCCTCCAAGAGACCCAGTACTTC
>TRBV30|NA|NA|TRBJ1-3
CAFTLSGNTIYF
TGTGCCTTTACACTCTCTGGAAACACCATATATTTT
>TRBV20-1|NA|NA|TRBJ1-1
CSARTEVAFF
TGCAGTGCTAGGACCGAGGTAGCTTTCTTT
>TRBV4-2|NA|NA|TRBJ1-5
CASSQDDTLSSNQPQHF
TGTGCCAGCAGCCAAGATGACACACTCAGTAGCAATCAGCCCCAGCATTTT
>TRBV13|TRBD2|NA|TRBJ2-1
CASSPERGGRDEQFF
TGTGCCAGCAGCCCCGAGCGGGGGGGCCGGGATGAGCAGTTCTTC
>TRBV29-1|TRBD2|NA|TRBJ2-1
CSVAAGLVNNEQFF
TGCAGCGTTGCCGCGGGACTAGTAAACAATGAGCAGTTCTTC
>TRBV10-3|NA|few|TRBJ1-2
CAISSDSNYGYTF
TGTGCCATCAGCTCGGACAGTAACTATGGCTACACCTTC
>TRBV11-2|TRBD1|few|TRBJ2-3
CASSLLRDRTDTQYF
TGTGCCAGCAGCTTACTCCGGGACAGAACAGATACGCAGTATTTT
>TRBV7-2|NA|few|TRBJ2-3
CASSSDFTDTQYF
TGTGCCAGCAGCTCAGACTTCACAGATACGCAGTATTTT
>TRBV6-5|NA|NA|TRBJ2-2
CASSYSIGANTGELFF
TGTGCCAGCAGTTATAGTATCGGCGCGAACACCGGGGAGCTGTTTTTT
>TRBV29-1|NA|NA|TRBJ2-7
CSVEGGGSYEQYF
TGCAGCGTTGAAGGGGGTGGCTCCTACGAGCAGTACTTC
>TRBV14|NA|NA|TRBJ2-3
CASSQVPTSLTDTQYF
TGTGCCAGCAGCCAAGTCCCAACTAGTCTCACAGATACGCAGTATTTT
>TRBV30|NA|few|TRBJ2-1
CAWNRDSPNEQFF
TGTGCCTGGAACCGGGACTCTCCCAATGAGCAGTTCTTC
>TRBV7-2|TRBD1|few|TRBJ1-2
CASATNSPGGAFYGYTF
TGTGCCAGCGCTACTAACAGTCCAGGGGGCGCCTTCTATGGCTACACCTTC
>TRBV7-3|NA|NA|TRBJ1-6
CASSLSPGHPVYNSPLHF
TGTGCCAGCAGCTTAAGCCCGGGGCATCCAGTCTATAATTCACCCCTCCACTTT
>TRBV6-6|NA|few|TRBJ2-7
CASSYSPKEDEQYF
TGTGCCAGCAGTTACTCCCCCAAGGAGGACGAGCAGTACTTC
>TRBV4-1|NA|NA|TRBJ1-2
CASSPGPSGRGGYGYTF
TGCGCCAGCAGCCCTGGGCCCAGTGGGAGGGGCGGATATGGCTACACCTTC
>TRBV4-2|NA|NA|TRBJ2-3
CASSQEVGKGLLNF
TGTGCCAGCAGCCAAGAAGTTGGGAAGGGACTGTTGAATTTT
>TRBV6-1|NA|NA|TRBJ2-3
CASSANKDTQYF
TGTGCCAGCAGTGCGAACAAAGATACGCAGTATTTT
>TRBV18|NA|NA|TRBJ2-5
CASSTSIQETQYF
TGTGCCAGCTCAACGTCGATTCAAGAGACCCAGTACTTC
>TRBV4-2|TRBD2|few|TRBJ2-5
CASSQDPVSSGGTQLTQYF
TGTGCCAGCAGCCAAGATCCTGTGTCTAGCGGGGGCACTCAGCTGACCCAGTACTTC
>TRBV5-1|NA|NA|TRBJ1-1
CASSFYMNTEAFF
TGCGCCAGCAGCTTTTACATGAACACTGAAGCTTTCTTT
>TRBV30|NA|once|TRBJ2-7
CAYTPTGYYEQYF
TGTGCCTATACTCCGACAGGCTACTACGAGCAGTACTTC
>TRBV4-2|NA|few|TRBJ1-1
CASSQDPQLNTEAFF
TGTGCCAGCAGCCAAGATCCTCAGTTGAACACTGAAGCTTTCTTT
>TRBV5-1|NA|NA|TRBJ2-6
CASSLGGSGANVLTF
TGCGCCAGCAGCTTGGGAGGCTCTGGGGCCAACGTCCTGACTTTC
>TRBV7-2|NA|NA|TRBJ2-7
CASTKTTAFDEQYF
TGTGCCAGCACCAAAACGACGGCCTTCGACGAGCAGTACTTC
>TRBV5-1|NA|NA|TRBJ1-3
CASSLEGPISGNTIYF
TGCGCCAGCAGCTTGGAGGGGCCTATCTCTGGAAACACCATATATTTT
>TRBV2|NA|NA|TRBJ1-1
CASSYWRGFQGDTEAFF
TGTGCCAGCAGCTACTGGCGGGGTTTTCAGGGTGACACTGAAGCTTTCTTT
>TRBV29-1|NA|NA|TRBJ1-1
CSVVRLTNTEAFF
TGCAGCGTTGTTAGACTCACGAACACTGAAGCTTTCTTT
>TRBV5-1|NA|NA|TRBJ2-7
CASSLEMGSYEQYF
TGCGCCAGCAGCTTGGAAATGGGATCCTACGAGCAGTACTTC
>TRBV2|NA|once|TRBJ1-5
CASSPGLLRGQPQHF
TGTGCCAGCAGCCCCGGACTTCTACGAGGTCAGCCCCAGCATTTT
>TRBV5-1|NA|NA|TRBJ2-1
CASSPTGNNEQFF
TGCGCCAGCAGCCCCACAGGGAACAATGAGCAGTTCTTC
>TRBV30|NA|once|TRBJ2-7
CAWTTGGYEQYF
TGTGCCTGGACTACAGGTGGCTACGAGCAGTACTTC
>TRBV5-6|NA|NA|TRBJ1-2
CASSLSSVYGYTF
TGTGCCAGCAGCTTGAGTTCCGTCTATGGCTACACCTTC
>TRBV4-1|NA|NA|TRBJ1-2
CASSQVRKGNYGYTF
TGCGCCAGCAGCCAAGTTCGGAAGGGGAACTATGGCTACACCTTC
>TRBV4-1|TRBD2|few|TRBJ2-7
CASSSGGPYEQYF
TGCGCCAGCAGTAGCGGGGGGCCCTACGAGCAGTACTTC